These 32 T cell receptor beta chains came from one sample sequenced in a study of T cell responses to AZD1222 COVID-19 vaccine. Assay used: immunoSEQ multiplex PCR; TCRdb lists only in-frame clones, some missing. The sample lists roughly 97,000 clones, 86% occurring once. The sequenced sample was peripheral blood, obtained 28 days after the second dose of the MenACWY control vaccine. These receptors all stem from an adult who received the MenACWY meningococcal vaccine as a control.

As DNA, the CDR3 is TGTGCCAGCAGCCGGGGACTAGATTTCGACGAGCAGTACTTC. This gives the protein CASSRGLDFDEQYF. The rearrangement links TRBV27 to TRBJ2-7, with 8 bases fitting TRBD2. Trimming at V came to 6 bases and at J to 5 bases, leaving 9 bases not matched to a gene. From germline, CDR1 is MNHEY and CDR2 SMNVEV (reference sequence). The CDR3 has 14 residues.

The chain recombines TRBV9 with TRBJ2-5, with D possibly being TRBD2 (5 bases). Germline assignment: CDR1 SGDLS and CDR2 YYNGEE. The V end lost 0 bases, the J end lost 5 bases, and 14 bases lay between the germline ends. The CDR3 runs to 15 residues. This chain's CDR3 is CASSVGEAEWETQYF. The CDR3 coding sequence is TGTGCCAGCAGCGTAGGGGAAGCGGAGTGGGAGACCCAGTACTTC.

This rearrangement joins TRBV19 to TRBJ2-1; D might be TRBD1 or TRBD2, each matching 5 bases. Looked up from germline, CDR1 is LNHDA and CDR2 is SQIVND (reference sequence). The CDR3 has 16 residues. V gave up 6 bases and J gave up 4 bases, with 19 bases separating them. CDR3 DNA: TGTGCCAGTAGGACTCTATCCGGGGCCAAGTACAATGAGCAGTTCTTC. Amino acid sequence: CASRTLSGAKYNEQFF. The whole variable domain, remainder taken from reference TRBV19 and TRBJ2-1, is DGGITQSPKYLFRKEGQNVTLSCEQNLNHDAMYWYRQDPGQGLRLIYYSQIVNDFQKGDIAEGYSVSREKKESFPLTVTSAQKNPTAFYLCASRTLSGAKYNEQFFGPGTRLTVL.

CDR3 coding DNA: TGTGCCAGCAGTCGACCTTCTAGGGCCCGGAACACTGAAGCTTTCTTT. Translating it yields CASSRPSRARNTEAFF. The chain links TRBV6-2 or TRBV6-3 to TRBJ1-1; D remains unclear. Per germline, CDR1 MNHEY and CDR2 SVGEGT. Trimming took 5 bases from V and 1 from J, leaving 17 bases between them. The CDR3 extends over 16 amino acids.

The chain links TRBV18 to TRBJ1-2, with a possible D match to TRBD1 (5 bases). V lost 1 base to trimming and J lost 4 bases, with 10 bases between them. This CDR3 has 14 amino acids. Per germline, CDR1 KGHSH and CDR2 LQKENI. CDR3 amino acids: CASSPQGGAYGYTF. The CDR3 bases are TGTGCCAGCTCACCACAGGGAGGGGCCTATGGCTACACCTTC.

DNA for the CDR3: TGTGCCAGCACCAGGACAGCCGCTTGGCACACTGAAGCTTTCTTT. Its protein product is CASTRTAAWHTEAFF. The chain has TRBV6-5 and TRBJ1-1; possibly TRBD1 for D (6 bases). This CDR3 has 15 residues. Germline CDR1 is MNHEY and CDR2 is SVGAGI. The V end was cut by 7 bases, the J end by 3 bases, with 18 bases between.

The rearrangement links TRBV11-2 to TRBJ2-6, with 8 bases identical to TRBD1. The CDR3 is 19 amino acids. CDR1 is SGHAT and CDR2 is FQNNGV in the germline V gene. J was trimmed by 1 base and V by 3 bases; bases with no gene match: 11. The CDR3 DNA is TGTGCCAGCAGCTTCCGACAGGGGAGCCTTGAATCTGGGGCCAACGTCCTGACTTTC. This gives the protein CASSFRQGSLESGANVLTF.

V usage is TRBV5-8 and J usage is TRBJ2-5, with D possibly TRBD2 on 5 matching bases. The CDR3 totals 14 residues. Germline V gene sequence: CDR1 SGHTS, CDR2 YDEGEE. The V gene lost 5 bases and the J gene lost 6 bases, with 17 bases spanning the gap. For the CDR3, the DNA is TGTGCCAGCAGTTCACTAGTGCTTGCCCAGACCCAGTACTTC. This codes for CASSSLVLAQTQYF.

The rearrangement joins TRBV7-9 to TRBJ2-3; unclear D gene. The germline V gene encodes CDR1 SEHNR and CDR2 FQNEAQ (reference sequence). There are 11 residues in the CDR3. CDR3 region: CGIQSTDTQYF. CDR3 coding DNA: TGTGGAATTCAGAGCACAGATACGCAGTATTTT.

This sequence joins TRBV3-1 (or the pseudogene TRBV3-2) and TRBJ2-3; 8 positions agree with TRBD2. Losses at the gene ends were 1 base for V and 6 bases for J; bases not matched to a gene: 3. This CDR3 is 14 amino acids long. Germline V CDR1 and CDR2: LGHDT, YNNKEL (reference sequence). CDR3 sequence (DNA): TGTGCCAGCAGCCAAGCCGGGACTAGTGATACGCAGTATTTT. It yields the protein CASSQAGTSDTQYF.

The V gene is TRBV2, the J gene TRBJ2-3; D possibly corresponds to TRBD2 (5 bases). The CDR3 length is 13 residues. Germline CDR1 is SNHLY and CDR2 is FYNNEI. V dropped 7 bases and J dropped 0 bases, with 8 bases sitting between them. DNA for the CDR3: TGTGCCAGCAAACGGGGAAGCACAGATACGCAGTATTTT. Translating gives CASKRGSTDTQYF.

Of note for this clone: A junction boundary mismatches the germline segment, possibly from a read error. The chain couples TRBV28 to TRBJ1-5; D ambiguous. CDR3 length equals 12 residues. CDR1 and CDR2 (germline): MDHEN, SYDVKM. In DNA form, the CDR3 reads TGTGCCAGCAGTTCCATCCAGGAGGAGAGTGATTTT. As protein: CASSSIQEESDF.

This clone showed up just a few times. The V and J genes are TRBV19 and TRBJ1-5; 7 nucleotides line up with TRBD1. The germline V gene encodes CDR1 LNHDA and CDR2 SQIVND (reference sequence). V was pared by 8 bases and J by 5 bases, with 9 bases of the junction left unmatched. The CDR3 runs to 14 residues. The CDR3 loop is CASGGTVDYQPQHF. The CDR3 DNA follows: TGTGCCAGTGGAGGGACAGTCGACTATCAGCCCCAGCATTTT.

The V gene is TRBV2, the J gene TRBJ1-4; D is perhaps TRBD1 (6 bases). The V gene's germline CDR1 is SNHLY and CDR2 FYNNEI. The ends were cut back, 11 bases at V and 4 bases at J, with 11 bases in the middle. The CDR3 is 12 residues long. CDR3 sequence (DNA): TGTGCCGCAGCAGGGGATAATGAAAAACTGTTTTTT. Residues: CAAAGDNEKLFF.

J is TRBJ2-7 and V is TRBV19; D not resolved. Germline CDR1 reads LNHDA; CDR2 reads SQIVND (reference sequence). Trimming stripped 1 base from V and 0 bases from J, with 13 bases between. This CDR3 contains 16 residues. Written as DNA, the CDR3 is TGTGCCAGTAGTATAGGGCATACCACTTACTCCTACGAGCAGTACTTC. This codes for CASSIGHTTYSYEQYF.

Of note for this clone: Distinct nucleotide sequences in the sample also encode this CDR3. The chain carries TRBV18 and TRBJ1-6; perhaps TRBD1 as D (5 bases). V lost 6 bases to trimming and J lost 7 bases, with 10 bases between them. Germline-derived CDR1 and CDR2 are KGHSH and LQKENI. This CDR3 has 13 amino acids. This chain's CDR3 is CASSSGTNSPLHF. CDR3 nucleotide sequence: TGTGCCAGCTCCAGTGGGACGAATTCACCCCTCCACTTT.

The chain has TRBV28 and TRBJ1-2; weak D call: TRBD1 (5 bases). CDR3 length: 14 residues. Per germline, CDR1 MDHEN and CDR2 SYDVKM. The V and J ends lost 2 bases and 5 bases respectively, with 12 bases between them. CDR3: CASSLGGVGYGYTF. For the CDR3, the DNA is TGTGCCAGCAGTTTAGGGGGAGTAGGGTATGGCTACACCTTC.

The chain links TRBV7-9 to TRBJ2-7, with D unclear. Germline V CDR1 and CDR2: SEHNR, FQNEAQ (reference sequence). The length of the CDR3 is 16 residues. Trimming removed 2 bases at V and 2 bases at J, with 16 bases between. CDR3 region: CASSLITTPGTYEQYF. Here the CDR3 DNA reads TGTGCCAGCAGCTTAATCACAACCCCAGGAACCTACGAGCAGTACTTC.

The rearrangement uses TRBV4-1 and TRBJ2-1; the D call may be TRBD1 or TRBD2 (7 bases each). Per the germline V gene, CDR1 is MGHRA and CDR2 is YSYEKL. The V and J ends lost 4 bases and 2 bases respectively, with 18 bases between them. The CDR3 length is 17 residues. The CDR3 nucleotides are TGCGCCAGCAGCCTATCTCAGGGGGAGGGCGCCTACAATGAGCAGTTCTTC. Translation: CASSLSQGEGAYNEQFF.

The CDR3: CASSIGFDYGYTF. The CDR3, as DNA: TGTGCCAGCAGTATAGGTTTTGACTATGGCTACACCTTC. The chain has TRBV6-5 and TRBJ1-2; D is ambiguous. In germline, CDR1 is MNHEY, CDR2 SVGAGI. V was trimmed by 5 bases and J by 3 bases, leaving 10 bases between them. The CDR3 sequence is 13 residues long.

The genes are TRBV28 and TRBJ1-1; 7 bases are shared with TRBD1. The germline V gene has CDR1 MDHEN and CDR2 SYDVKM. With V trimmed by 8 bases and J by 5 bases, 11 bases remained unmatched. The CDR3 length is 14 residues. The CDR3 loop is CASGIQGIWTEAFF. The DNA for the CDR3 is TGTGCCAGCGGAATACAGGGGATTTGGACTGAAGCTTTCTTT. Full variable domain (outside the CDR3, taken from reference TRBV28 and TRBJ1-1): DVKVTQSSRYLVKRTGEKVFLECVQDMDHENMFWYRQDPGLGLRLIYFSYDVKMKEKGDIPEGYSVSREKKERFSLILESASTNQTSMYLCASGIQGIWTEAFFGQGTRLTVV.

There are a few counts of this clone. The CDR3 region has the DNA TGTGCCACCAGCAGTCTGACTAGCCGGGGAGGGAATGAGCAGTTCTTC. It codes for CATSSLTSRGGNEQFF. The chain couples TRBV15 to TRBJ2-1; the match to TRBD2 covers 7 bases. The CDR3 is 16 residues long. Germline-derived CDR1 and CDR2 are LNHNV and YYDKDF (reference sequence). The V gene end was trimmed by 3 bases and the J gene end by 7 bases; junction bases not matched to a gene: 12.

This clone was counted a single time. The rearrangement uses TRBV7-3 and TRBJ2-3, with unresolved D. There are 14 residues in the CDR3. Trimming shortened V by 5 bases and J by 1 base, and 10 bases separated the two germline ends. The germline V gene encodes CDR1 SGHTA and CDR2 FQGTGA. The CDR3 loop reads CASSVLGGTDTQYF. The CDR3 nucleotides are TGTGCCAGCAGCGTTCTAGGTGGCACAGATACGCAGTATTTT. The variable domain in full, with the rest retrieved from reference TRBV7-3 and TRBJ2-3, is GAGVSQTPSNKVTEKGKYVELRCDPISGHTALYWYRQSLGQGPEFLIYFQGTGAADDSGLPNDRFFAVRPEGSVSTLKIQRTERGDSAVYLCASSVLGGTDTQYFGPGTRLTVL.

Here the CDR3 reads CASSTRTGENLPTNEKLFF. CDR3 sequence (DNA): TGTGCCAGTAGCACCAGGACAGGAGAGAACCTTCCAACTAATGAAAAACTGTTTTTT. The rearrangement links TRBV19 to TRBJ1-4; 7 nucleotides agree with TRBD1. Germline CDR1 is LNHDA and CDR2 is SQIVND (reference sequence). The CDR3 is 19 amino acids. The V gene end was trimmed by 6 bases and the J gene end by 0 bases; junction bases not matched to a gene: 16.

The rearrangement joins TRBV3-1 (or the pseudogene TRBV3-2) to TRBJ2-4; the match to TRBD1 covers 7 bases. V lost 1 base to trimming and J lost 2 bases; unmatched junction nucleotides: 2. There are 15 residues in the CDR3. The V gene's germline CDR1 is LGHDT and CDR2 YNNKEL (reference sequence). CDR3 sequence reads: CASSQADRSKNIQYF. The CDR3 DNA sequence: TGTGCCAGCAGCCAAGCGGACAGGTCCAAAAACATTCAGTACTTC.

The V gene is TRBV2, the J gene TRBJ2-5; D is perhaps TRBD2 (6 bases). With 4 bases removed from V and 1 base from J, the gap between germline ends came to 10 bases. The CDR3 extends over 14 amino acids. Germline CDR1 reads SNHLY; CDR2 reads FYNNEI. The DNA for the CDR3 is TGTGCCAGCAGTGGCCGCGGGGCCCAAGAGACCCAGTACTTC. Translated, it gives CASSGRGAQETQYF.

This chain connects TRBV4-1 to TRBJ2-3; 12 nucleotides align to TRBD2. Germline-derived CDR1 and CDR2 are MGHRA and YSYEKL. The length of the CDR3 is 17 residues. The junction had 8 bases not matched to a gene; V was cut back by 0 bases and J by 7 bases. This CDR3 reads CASSQEVLAGGLNTQYF. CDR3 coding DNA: TGCGCCAGCAGCCAAGAAGTCCTAGCGGGGGGGCTTAATACGCAGTATTTT.

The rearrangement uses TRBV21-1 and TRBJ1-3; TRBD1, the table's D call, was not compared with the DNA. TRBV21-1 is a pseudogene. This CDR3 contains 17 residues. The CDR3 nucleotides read TGTGCCAGCAGCAACATCCTGGAGGGGGCGGGAGGAAACACCATATATTTT. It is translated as CASSNILEGAGGNTIYF.

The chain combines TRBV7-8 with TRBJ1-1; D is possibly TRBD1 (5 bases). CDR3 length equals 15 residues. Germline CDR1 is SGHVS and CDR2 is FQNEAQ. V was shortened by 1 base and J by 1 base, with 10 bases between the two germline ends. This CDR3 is CASSLGGTGNTEAFF. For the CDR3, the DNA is TGTGCCAGCAGCTTAGGGGGGACGGGGAACACTGAAGCTTTCTTT. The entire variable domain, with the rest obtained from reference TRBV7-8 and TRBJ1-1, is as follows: GAGVSQSPRYKVAKRGQDVALRCDPISGHVSLFWYQQALGQGPEFLTYFQNEAQLDKSGLPSDRFFAERPEGSVSTLKIQRTQQEDSAVYLCASSLGGTGNTEAFFGQGTRLTVV.

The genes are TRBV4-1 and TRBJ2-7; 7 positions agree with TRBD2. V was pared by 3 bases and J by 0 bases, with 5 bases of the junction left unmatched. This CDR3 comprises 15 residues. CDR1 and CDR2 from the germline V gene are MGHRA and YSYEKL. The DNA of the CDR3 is TGCGCCAGCAGCCATGGCGGCGGGAGCTCCTACGAGCAGTACTTC. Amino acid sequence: CASSHGGGSSYEQYF.

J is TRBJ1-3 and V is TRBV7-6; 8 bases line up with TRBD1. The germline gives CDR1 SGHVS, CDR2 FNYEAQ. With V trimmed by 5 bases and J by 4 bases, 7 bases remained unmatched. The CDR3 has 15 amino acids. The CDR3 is CASSLIQGAGNTIYF. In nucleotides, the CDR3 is TGTGCCAGCAGCCTTATCCAGGGGGCGGGAAACACCATATATTTT.

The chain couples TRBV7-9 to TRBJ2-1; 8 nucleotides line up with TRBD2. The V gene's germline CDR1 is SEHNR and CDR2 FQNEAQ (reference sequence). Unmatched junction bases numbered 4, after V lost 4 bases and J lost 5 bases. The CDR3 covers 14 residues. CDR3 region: CASSSTGGNNEQFF. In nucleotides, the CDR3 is TGTGCCAGCAGCTCAACGGGGGGGAACAATGAGCAGTTCTTC.